The rows below give T cell receptor beta chains drawn from one sample of a study of shared clonotypes between healthy human individuals. Assay: immunoSEQ multiplex PCR; the TCRdb copy retains only in-frame clones and omits some. This sample carries roughly 2,000,000 clones, around 93% of them seen once, and the ten largest clones take around 1.7%. Sequenced material: naive CD8+ T cells from PBMCs. All receptors come from a man aged 18 to 29 in good health. Some clones in this sample may be carry-over from other donors' samples. Both conserved end residues are part of each CDR3. A D gene is named only where the DNA matches it firmly. Clone size is shown for a subset of rows, as once, few, many or a class of expanded clone.

j_gene: TRBJ2-7
v_gene: TRBV7-2
d_gene: TRBD2
abundance: -
CDR3aa: CASSLLAGGHEQYF
CDR3nt: TGTGCCAGCAGCCTCCTAGCGGGAGGCCACGAGCAGTACTTC

j_gene: TRBJ1-1
v_gene: TRBV28
d_gene: -
abundance: -
CDR3aa: CASSLTIRQSIEAFF
CDR3nt: TGTGCCAGCAGTTTGACCATCCGACAAAGCATTGAAGCTTTCTTT

j_gene: TRBJ2-1
v_gene: TRBV29-1
d_gene: TRBD2
abundance: -
CDR3aa: CSVEGLASGNEQFF
CDR3nt: TGCAGCGTTGAGGGACTAGCCTCAGGCAATGAGCAGTTCTTC

j_gene: TRBJ2-5
v_gene: TRBV9
d_gene: -
abundance: -
CDR3aa: CASSVAVGETQYF
CDR3nt: TGTGCCAGCAGCGTAGCGGTGGGAGAGACCCAGTACTTC

j_gene: TRBJ1-2
v_gene: TRBV29-1
d_gene: TRBD1
abundance: once
CDR3aa: CSVFGQDGYTF
CDR3nt: TGCAGCGTCTTTGGACAGGATGGCTACACCTTC

j_gene: TRBJ1-5
v_gene: TRBV27
d_gene: TRBD1
abundance: -
CDR3aa: CASSSLQGAKNQPQHF
CDR3nt: TGTGCCAGCAGTTCCCTACAGGGGGCGAAGAATCAGCCCCAGCATTTT

j_gene: TRBJ2-4
v_gene: TRBV9
d_gene: -
abundance: -
CDR3aa: CASSVASEKNIQYF
CDR3nt: TGTGCCAGCAGCGTAGCCAGCGAGAAAAACATTCAGTACTTC

j_gene: TRBJ2-3
v_gene: TRBV19
d_gene: -
abundance: -
CDR3aa: CASSIGGSITDTQYF
CDR3nt: TGTGCCAGTAGTATAGGTGGGAGTATAACAGATACGCAGTATTTT

j_gene: TRBJ1-1
v_gene: TRBV19
d_gene: -
abundance: -
CDR3aa: CATGRGTNTEAFF
CDR3nt: TGTGCCACGGGGAGGGGCACGAACACTGAAGCTTTCTTT

j_gene: TRBJ2-5
v_gene: TRBV27
d_gene: -
abundance: -
CDR3aa: CATRRRPLFQETQYF
CDR3nt: TGTGCCACCCGCCGAAGGCCCCTATTTCAAGAGACCCAGTACTTC

j_gene: TRBJ2-7
v_gene: TRBV6-5
d_gene: -
abundance: -
CDR3aa: CASSQRVSYEQYF
CDR3nt: TGTGCCAGCAGTCAAAGGGTGAGCTACGAGCAGTACTTC

j_gene: TRBJ2-5
v_gene: TRBV7-9
d_gene: TRBD1
abundance: -
CDR3aa: CASSFNRGSETQYF
CDR3nt: TGTGCCAGCAGCTTTAACAGGGGAAGCGAGACCCAGTACTTC

j_gene: TRBJ2-2
v_gene: TRBV5-8
d_gene: -
abundance: -
CDR3aa: CASSPGGVSTGELFF
CDR3nt: TGTGCCAGCAGCCCAGGGGGGGTGAGCACCGGGGAGCTGTTTTTT

j_gene: TRBJ2-1
v_gene: TRBV7-6
d_gene: -
abundance: -
CDR3aa: CASSQSGRVYNEQFF
CDR3nt: TGTGCCAGCAGCCAGAGTGGCAGGGTATACAATGAGCAGTTCTTC

j_gene: TRBJ1-2
v_gene: TRBV27
d_gene: -
abundance: -
CDR3aa: CASSLRRTQDTDGYTF
CDR3nt: TGTGCCAGCAGTTTACGGAGGACCCAGGACACGGATGGCTACACCTTC

j_gene: TRBJ1-2
v_gene: TRBV25-1
d_gene: -
abundance: -
CDR3aa: CASSEEIPYGYTF
CDR3nt: TGTGCCAGCAGTGAAGAAATTCCGTACGGCTACACCTTC

j_gene: TRBJ1-1
v_gene: TRBV9
d_gene: TRBD1
abundance: -
CDR3aa: CASKPDRATEAFF
CDR3nt: TGTGCCAGCAAGCCCGACAGGGCCACTGAAGCTTTCTTT

j_gene: TRBJ2-3
v_gene: TRBV7-8
d_gene: TRBD2
abundance: -
CDR3aa: CASSLRSAREGTDTQYF
CDR3nt: TGTGCCAGCAGCTTAAGGTCTGCGCGGGAGGGCACAGATACGCAGTATTTT

j_gene: TRBJ2-7
v_gene: TRBV27
d_gene: -
abundance: -
CDR3aa: CASSFSGTVYEQYF
CDR3nt: TGTGCCAGCAGTTTTTCGGGGACGGTCTACGAGCAGTACTTC

j_gene: TRBJ1-2
v_gene: TRBV27
d_gene: TRBD1
abundance: once
CDR3aa: CASSSRQGALDGYTF
CDR3nt: TGTGCCAGCAGTTCTCGACAGGGCGCATTGGATGGCTACACCTTC

j_gene: TRBJ2-7
v_gene: TRBV4-2
d_gene: TRBD1
abundance: once
CDR3aa: CASSQATGSEQYF
CDR3nt: TGTGCCAGCAGCCAAGCGACAGGGAGCGAGCAGTACTTC

j_gene: TRBJ2-1
v_gene: TRBV15
d_gene: -
abundance: -
CDR3aa: CATSRVIGGGYNEQFF
CDR3nt: TGTGCCACCAGCAGAGTAATCGGGGGCGGCTACAATGAGCAGTTCTTC

j_gene: TRBJ1-1
v_gene: TRBV19
d_gene: -
abundance: -
CDR3aa: CASSYSTRGQAFF
CDR3nt: TGTGCCAGTAGCTACTCCACTCGGGGACAAGCTTTCTTT

j_gene: TRBJ2-4
v_gene: TRBV23-1
d_gene: -
abundance: -
CDR3aa: CASSERAGPRENIQYF
CDR3nt: TGCGCCAGCAGTGAACGGGCTGGGCCACGCGAGAACATTCAGTACTTC

j_gene: TRBJ2-7
v_gene: TRBV7-9
d_gene: TRBD2
abundance: -
CDR3aa: CASSFGTSSYEQYF
CDR3nt: TGTGCCAGCAGCTTCGGGACTAGCTCCTACGAGCAGTACTTC

j_gene: TRBJ2-7
v_gene: TRBV28
d_gene: TRBD1
abundance: -
CDR3aa: CASSWTGDGYEQYF
CDR3nt: TGTGCCAGCAGTTGGACAGGGGATGGCTACGAGCAGTACTTC

j_gene: TRBJ1-4
v_gene: TRBV28
d_gene: -
abundance: once
CDR3aa: CASSPPLRANEKLFF
CDR3nt: TGTGCCAGCAGTCCCCCGCTACGAGCTAATGAAAAACTGTTTTTT

j_gene: TRBJ2-1
v_gene: TRBV7-9
d_gene: -
abundance: -
CDR3aa: CASSLYPAGFYNEQFF
CDR3nt: TGTGCCAGCAGCTTATACCCCGCGGGGTTTTACAATGAGCAGTTCTTC

j_gene: TRBJ2-1
v_gene: TRBV11-2
d_gene: TRBD2
abundance: -
CDR3aa: CASSLEPGLASYNEQFF
CDR3nt: TGTGCCAGCAGCTTAGAACCGGGACTAGCGTCCTACAATGAGCAGTTCTTC

j_gene: TRBJ2-7
v_gene: TRBV10-3
d_gene: -
abundance: -
CDR3aa: CAIKKEAGSGEQYF
CDR3nt: TGTGCCATCAAAAAGGAGGCGGGTTCGGGCGAGCAGTACTTC

j_gene: TRBJ2-3
v_gene: TRBV19
d_gene: TRBD2
abundance: once
CDR3aa: CASSLLKLAGGTDTQYF
CDR3nt: TGTGCCAGTAGCCTGCTTAAACTAGCGGGAGGTACAGATACGCAGTATTTT

j_gene: TRBJ2-2
v_gene: TRBV6-5
d_gene: -
abundance: -
CDR3aa: CASSYPRGGTGELFF
CDR3nt: TGTGCCAGCAGTTACCCCAGGGGGGGCACCGGGGAGCTGTTTTTT

j_gene: TRBJ1-1
v_gene: TRBV29-1
d_gene: -
abundance: few
CDR3aa: CSAGTDYTEAFF
CDR3nt: TGCAGCGCCGGGACGGATTACACTGAAGCTTTCTTT

j_gene: TRBJ2-7
v_gene: TRBV5-8
d_gene: -
abundance: once
CDR3aa: CASPARWQYF
CDR3nt: TGTGCCAGCCCCGCCCGGTGGCAGTACTTC

j_gene: TRBJ2-1
v_gene: TRBV5-6
d_gene: TRBD1
abundance: -
CDR3aa: CASSLRYRDSYNEQFF
CDR3nt: TGTGCCAGCAGCTTACGTTATCGGGACAGCTACAATGAGCAGTTCTTC

j_gene: TRBJ1-5
v_gene: TRBV6-4
d_gene: -
abundance: -
CDR3aa: CASSDPPLSGNNQPQHF
CDR3nt: TGTGCCAGCAGTGACCCACCCCTGTCAGGAAATAATCAGCCCCAGCATTTT

j_gene: TRBJ2-7
v_gene: TRBV28
d_gene: -
abundance: -
CDR3aa: CAWGETSYEQYF
CDR3nt: TGTGCCTGGGGGGAGACCAGTTACGAGCAGTACTTC

j_gene: TRBJ2-7
v_gene: TRBV5-1
d_gene: -
abundance: -
CDR3aa: CASSWDQTSSYEQYF
CDR3nt: TGCGCCAGCAGCTGGGACCAGACATCTTCCTACGAGCAGTACTTC

j_gene: TRBJ2-3
v_gene: TRBV9
d_gene: TRBD2
abundance: -
CDR3aa: CASSVGRLAGGPLLDTQYF
CDR3nt: TGTGCCAGCAGCGTAGGTAGACTAGCGGGAGGGCCCCTTTTGGATACGCAGTATTTT

j_gene: TRBJ1-2
v_gene: TRBV9
d_gene: -
abundance: -
CDR3aa: CASSVGEGRGYTF
CDR3nt: TGTGCCAGCAGCGTAGGGGAAGGGAGAGGCTACACCTTC

j_gene: TRBJ2-5
v_gene: TRBV7-9
d_gene: TRBD2
abundance: -
CDR3aa: CASSPQAGGRGETQYF
CDR3nt: TGTGCCAGCAGCCCCCAAGCGGGAGGGCGTGGGGAGACCCAGTACTTC

j_gene: TRBJ2-7
v_gene: TRBV5-5
d_gene: TRBD1
abundance: -
CDR3aa: CASSLAQGAFYEQYF
CDR3nt: TGTGCCAGCAGCCTTGCGCAGGGGGCTTTCTACGAGCAGTACTTC

j_gene: TRBJ2-1
v_gene: TRBV7-8
d_gene: -
abundance: once
CDR3aa: CASSLEYGQLSYNEQFF
CDR3nt: TGTGCCAGCAGCTTAGAATACGGGCAGCTCTCCTACAATGAGCAGTTCTTC

j_gene: TRBJ2-5
v_gene: TRBV4-1
d_gene: TRBD1
abundance: -
CDR3aa: CASSPRLPGQGRQETQYF
CDR3nt: TGCGCCAGCAGCCCTAGACTACCGGGACAGGGGAGACAAGAGACCCAGTACTTC

j_gene: TRBJ2-5
v_gene: TRBV9
d_gene: TRBD2
abundance: -
CDR3aa: CASSVDRTSGQETQYF
CDR3nt: TGTGCCAGCAGCGTAGATAGGACTAGCGGTCAAGAGACCCAGTACTTC

j_gene: TRBJ2-2
v_gene: TRBV27
d_gene: TRBD1
abundance: -
CDR3aa: CASSPRTGHGELFF
CDR3nt: TGTGCCAGCAGTCCCCGGACAGGTCACGGGGAGCTGTTTTTT

j_gene: TRBJ2-7
v_gene: TRBV27
d_gene: -
abundance: -
CDR3aa: CASSFGANYEQYF
CDR3nt: TGTGCCAGCAGTTTTGGGGCAAACTACGAGCAGTACTTC

j_gene: TRBJ1-4
v_gene: TRBV28
d_gene: -
abundance: -
CDR3aa: CASSLSRATNEKLFF
CDR3nt: TGTGCCAGCAGTTTATCTCGAGCAACTAATGAAAAACTGTTTTTT

j_gene: TRBJ2-7
v_gene: TRBV7-2
d_gene: TRBD2
abundance: -
CDR3aa: CASSALAGAGYEQYF
CDR3nt: TGTGCCAGCAGCGCACTAGCGGGGGCTGGCTACGAGCAGTACTTC